A single sample is the source of the 25 T cell receptor beta chains below, sequenced in a study of T cell repertoires in cytomegalovirus infection (dated by TCRdb to 2018 to 2020). Sequencing took place on an Illumina HiSeq 1500. TCRdb trimmed public reads at Q25 via fastp, called clones via MiXCR and kept in-frame beta chains. For every CDR3 protein sequence, its rows merge into one entry that carries the most common genes and DNA. Recorded for this sample are a few hundred thousand distinct CDR3 sequences; 25% to 35% of them occurred a single time. Jointly, the top ten make up about 17% of the sample. The intended sense of this specimen's treatment or condition label: in vitro stimulation with specific CMV peptide epitopes to enrich CMV-specific T cells. Which antigens these TCRs recognize remains unknown. Sample: cultured PBMCs, taken from culture after CMV antigen stimulation. These receptors all stem from a human donor in good health (CMV status not recorded). Some clones in this sample may be carry-over from other donors' samples.

The chain is built from TRBV30 and TRBJ1-5, with unresolved D. The CDR3 spans 12 residues. The V and J ends lost 2 bases and 4 bases respectively, with 6 bases between them. CDR1 and CDR2 from the germline V gene are GTSNPN and SVGIG (reference sequence). The DNA of the CDR3 is TGTGCCTGGAGTCCACAGAATCAGCCCCAGCATTTT. Protein: CAWSPQNQPQHF. Drawing the rest from reference TRBV30 and TRBJ1-5, the complete variable domain is SQTIHQWPATLVQPVGSPLSLECTVEGTSNPNLYWYRQAAGRGLQLLFYSVGIGQISSEVPQNLSASRPQDRQFILSSKKLLLSDSGFYLCAWSPQNQPQHFGDGTRLSIL.

This clonotype was seen only once. J is TRBJ2-5 and V is TRBV5-6, with D uncertain. This CDR3 spans 13 amino acids. Trimming stripped 2 bases from V and 5 bases from J, with 10 bases between. The germline gives CDR1 SGHDT, CDR2 YYEEEE. The CDR3 DNA sequence: TGTGCCAGCAGCTTAATTCAAGGCGAGACCCAGTACTTC. Translated: CASSLIQGETQYF.

Only a few counts were recorded for this clonotype. The chain joins TRBV4-1 to TRBJ1-4; no clear D. This CDR3 contains 13 residues. Germline CDR1 MGHRA, CDR2 YSYEKL. V dropped 4 bases and J dropped 4 bases, with 7 bases sitting between them. The CDR3 region is CASSPTLNEKLFF. The DNA of the CDR3 is TGCGCCAGCAGCCCCACACTTAATGAAAAACTGTTTTTT.

This clonotype has more than one count but fewer than ten. This chain links TRBV7-2 with TRBJ1-2; D is undetermined. The CDR3 length is 14 residues. Per the germline V gene, CDR1 is SGHTA and CDR2 is FQGNSA. Trimming took 5 bases from V and 5 from J, leaving 15 bases between them. The DNA for the CDR3 is TGTGCCAGCAGCCCTAACACCTCTAGGTATGGCTACACCTTC. Protein sequence: CASSPNTSRYGYTF.

This clonotype was counted a few times. The chain employs TRBV6-2 or TRBV6-3 and TRBJ2-2, with 9 bases lining up with TRBD1. V shed 2 bases, J shed 5 bases, and the junction held 6 bases outside the gene matches. Germline V lookup: CDR1 MNHEY, CDR2 SVGEGT. This CDR3 has 16 residues. The CDR3: CASSYPTGGTTGELFF. CDR3 DNA: TGTGCCAGCAGTTACCCTACAGGGGGCACAACCGGGGAGCTGTTTTTT.

The DNA of the CDR3 is TGTGCCAGCAGCTTAGCAGGGACAGCGGGGCAGTACGTC. Its translation: CASSLAGTAGQYV. The chain links TRBV7-9 to TRBJ2-7; TRBD1 is a possible D gene (7 bases). This CDR3 is 13 amino acids long. The V and J ends lost 0 bases and 9 bases respectively, with 12 bases between them. Germline CDR1 SEHNR, CDR2 FQNEAQ (reference sequence).

The chain employs TRBV27 and TRBJ2-1; the D gene is possibly TRBD1 (5 bases). With 4 bases removed from V and 13 bases from J, the gap between germline ends came to 20 bases. CDR1 is MNHEY and CDR2 is SMNVEV in the germline V gene (reference sequence). The CDR3 is 14 amino acids. The CDR3 DNA reads as TGTGCCAGCAGTTCCTCCCCCGCTAGTAGGGGCCAGTTCTTC. Amino acids: CASSSSPASRGQFF.

The chain is built from TRBV23-1 and TRBJ2-7; D possibly corresponds to TRBD1 (6 bases). TRBV23-1 is an ORF; its function is uncertain. Trimming stripped 2 bases from V and 4 bases from J, with 18 bases between. The CDR3 has 16 residues. Here the CDR3 reads CASSQRNRDTIYEQYV. CDR3 DNA: TGCGCCAGCAGTCAACGAAACCGGGACACCATTTACGAGCAGTACGTC.

The chain joins TRBV27 to TRBJ1-5; the D is unclear. Per the germline V gene, CDR1 is MNHEY and CDR2 is SMNVEV (reference sequence). V was cut by 6 bases and J by 1 base, with 13 bases left in between. This CDR3 has 15 residues. DNA for the CDR3: TGTGCCAGCAGATCCCTAGCGGGAAGCAATCAGCCCCAGCATTTT. Encoded protein: CASRSLAGSNQPQHF.

A note on this clonotype: A much larger clone differs from this one at a single base, so this may be a read error. V gene TRBV7-6 combines with J gene TRBJ2-2, with no clear D. The CDR3 loop spans 14 amino acids. CDR1 is SGHVS and CDR2 is FNYEAQ in the germline V gene. V was pared by 3 bases and J by 1 base, with 6 bases between. CDR3 sequence: CASSFTENTGELFF. The CDR3 DNA is TGTGCCAGCAGCTTCACGGAGAACACCGGGGAGCTGTTTTTT.

This clonotype was detected a few times. The chain links TRBV7-2 to TRBJ2-7, with D unclear. The ends were cut back, 5 bases at V and 1 base at J, with 15 bases in the middle. The CDR3 consists of 15 residues. Germline V gene sequence: CDR1 SGHTA, CDR2 FQGNSA. CDR3 protein: CASSPQRGRSYEQYV. Written as DNA, the CDR3 is TGTGCCAGCAGCCCCCAACGTGGGCGGTCCTACGAGCAGTACGTC.

The chain combines TRBV12-3 or TRBV12-4 with TRBJ1-4; no definite D call. CDR3 length: 12 amino acids. Trimming removed 5 bases from V and 5 bases from J, with 6 bases in between. In DNA, the CDR3 is TGTGCCAGCAGTCCCCAAAATGAAAAACTGTTTTTT. Amino acid sequence: CASSPQNEKLFF.

V is TRBV9 and J is TRBJ2-5; the D is unclear. Trimming removed 6 bases at V and 8 bases at J, with 11 bases between. This CDR3 spans 11 amino acids. The germline V gene encodes CDR1 SGDLS and CDR2 YYNGEE. The CDR3 loop reads CASMLSPTQYF. CDR3 nucleotide sequence: TGTGCCAGCATGCTTTCTCCAACCCAGTACTTC.

This clonotype turned up a few times. The rearrangement joins TRBV7-8 to TRBJ1-1; the D gene is possibly TRBD1 (5 bases). V lost 8 bases to trimming and J lost 5 bases, with 18 bases between them. From germline, CDR1 is SGHVS and CDR2 FQNEAQ. The CDR3 loop spans 14 amino acids. In nucleotides, the CDR3 is TGTGCCAGCTCCGCCTTGTGGGGCGGAACTGAAGCTTTCTTT. This encodes CASSALWGGTEAFF. Full variable domain (remainder filled in from reference TRBV7-8 and TRBJ1-1): GAGVSQSPRYKVAKRGQDVALRCDPISGHVSLFWYQQALGQGPEFLTYFQNEAQLDKSGLPSDRFFAERPEGSVSTLKIQRTQQEDSAVYLCASSALWGGTEAFFGQGTRLTVV.

This clonotype has only a few counts. The V gene is TRBV7-2, the J gene TRBJ2-1; 9 nucleotides agree with TRBD2. V dropped 2 bases and J dropped 14; count of bases not matched to a gene: 7. Germline V gene data show CDR1 as SGHTA and CDR2 as FQGNSA. The CDR3 runs to 13 residues. Here the CDR3 DNA reads TGTGCCAGCAGCTTAAGGCGGGAGGGCCGGGAGTTCTTC. Encoded protein: CASSLRREGREFF.

V is TRBV5-6 and J is TRBJ1-2; 7 nucleotides align to TRBD1. CDR1 SGHDT and CDR2 YYEEEE come from the germline V gene. This CDR3 spans 16 amino acids. With V trimmed by 4 bases and J by 0 bases, 9 bases remained unmatched. The CDR3 sequence is CASSVPGQSPNYGYTF. Here the CDR3 DNA reads TGTGCCAGCAGCGTACCGGGACAGAGTCCTAACTATGGCTACACCTTC. The full variable domain, completed using reference TRBV5-6 and TRBJ1-2, is DAGVTQSPTHLIKTRGQQVTLRCSPKSGHDTVSWYQQALGQGPQFIFQYYEEEERQRGNFPDRFSGHQFPNYSSELNVNALLLGDSALYLCASSVPGQSPNYGYTFGSGTRLTVV.

This chain links TRBV10-2 with TRBJ2-1; D tentatively reads TRBD1 or TRBD2 (5 bases each). The V end lost 6 bases, the J end lost 7 bases, and 22 bases lay between the germline ends. From germline, CDR1 is WSHSY and CDR2 SAAADI. This CDR3 region has 16 residues. CDR3 region: CASRSIRDGVWNEQFF. DNA of the CDR3: TGCGCCAGCAGAAGCATCCGGGACGGGGTGTGGAATGAGCAGTTCTTC.

This sequence joins TRBV27 and TRBJ2-3; 11 nucleotides agree with TRBD2. The CDR3 is 16 residues long. Trimming took 4 bases from V and 2 from J; bases not matched to a gene: 5. Germline V gives CDR1 MNHEY, CDR2 SMNVEV (reference sequence). CDR3 DNA sequence: TGTGCCAGCAGTTCCCGACTAGCGGGGTACACAGATACGCAGTATTTT. Translating it yields CASSSRLAGYTDTQYF.

The V and J genes are TRBV28 and TRBJ1-1; no clear D. The germline V and J ends were trimmed by 0 bases and 3 bases, with 11 bases remaining between them. There are 15 residues in the CDR3. Germline lookup yields CDR1 MDHEN and CDR2 SYDVKM. In DNA, the CDR3 is TGTGCCAGCAGTTTATGGGCAGGTGAGGACACTGAAGCTTTCTTT. It is translated as CASSLWAGEDTEAFF.

This clonotype occurred a few times. The chain has TRBV28 and TRBJ1-2; 9 positions agree with TRBD1. This CDR3 is 16 amino acids long. Germline V CDR1 and CDR2: MDHEN, SYDVKM. V was clipped by 6 bases and J by 6 bases; unmatched bases: 14. The CDR3, as DNA: TGTGCCAGCAGCCCAACCGGGACAGGGAGACCCAATGGCTACACCTTC. As protein: CASSPTGTGRPNGYTF.

This chain joins TRBV6-4 and TRBJ2-3; D gene uncertain. V was shortened by 2 bases and J by 0 bases, with 3 bases between the two germline ends. Germline CDR1 MRHNA, CDR2 SNTAGT. The CDR3 extends over 13 amino acids. In DNA form, the CDR3 reads TGTGCCAGCAGTGACGAAAGCACAGATACGCAGTATTTT. Translating gives CASSDESTDTQYF.

The J gene is TRBJ2-1, the V gene TRBV12-3 or TRBV12-4, with D tentatively TRBD2 (5 bases). The ends were cut back, 2 bases at V and 7 bases at J, with 9 bases in the middle. This CDR3 has 13 residues. Here the CDR3 DNA reads TGTGCCAGCAGTTTATTCACTAGTAATGAGCAGTTCTTC. Translation: CASSLFTSNEQFF.

The J gene is TRBJ2-3, the V gene TRBV27, with 12 bases identical to TRBD2. This CDR3 comprises 14 residues. Germline V gene sequence: CDR1 MNHEY, CDR2 SMNVEV (reference sequence). CDR3 region: CASWTSGIAYTQYF. The DNA for the CDR3 is TGTGCTAGCTGGACTAGCGGGATAGCTTATACGCAGTATTTT.

This clonotype showed up just a few times. The CDR3 is CASSPTRGLNQPQHF. CDR3 bases: TGTGCCAGCAGTCCTACTCGGGGCCTCAATCAGCCCCAGCATTTT. J is TRBJ1-5 and V is TRBV6-6; a possible D gene is TRBD1 (5 bases). Trimming shortened V by 5 bases and J by 3 bases, and 14 bases separated the two germline ends. Germline V gives CDR1 MNHNY, CDR2 SVGAGI (reference sequence). This CDR3 region has 15 residues.

This clonotype was seen a handful of times. The CDR3 reads CASSSGSGSYTF. The DNA for the CDR3 is TGTGCCAGCAGCTCCGGTAGCGGTAGCTACACCTTC. The rearrangement links TRBV7-2 to TRBJ1-2; D call uncertain. Trimming took 4 bases from V and 9 from J, leaving 12 bases between them. This CDR3 is built from 12 residues. Germline CDR1 reads SGHTA; CDR2 reads FQGNSA.